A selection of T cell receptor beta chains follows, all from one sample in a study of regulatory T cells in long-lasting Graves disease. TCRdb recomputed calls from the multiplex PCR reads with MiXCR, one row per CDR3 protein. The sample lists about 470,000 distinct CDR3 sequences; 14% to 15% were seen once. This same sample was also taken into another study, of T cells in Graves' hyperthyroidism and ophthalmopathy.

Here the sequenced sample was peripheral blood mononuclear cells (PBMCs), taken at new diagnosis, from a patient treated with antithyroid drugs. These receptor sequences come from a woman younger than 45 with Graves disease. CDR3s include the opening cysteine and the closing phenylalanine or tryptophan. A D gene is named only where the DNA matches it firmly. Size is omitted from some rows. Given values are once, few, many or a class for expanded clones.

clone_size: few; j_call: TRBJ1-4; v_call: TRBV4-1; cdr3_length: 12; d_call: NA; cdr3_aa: CASSQGREKLFF; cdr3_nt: TGCGCCAGCAGCCAAGGACGGGAAAAACTGTTTTTT
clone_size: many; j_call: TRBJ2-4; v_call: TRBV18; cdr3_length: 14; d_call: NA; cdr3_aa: CASSPGGIENIQYF; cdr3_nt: TGTGCCAGCTCACCAGGGGGTATTGAAAACATTCAGTACTTC
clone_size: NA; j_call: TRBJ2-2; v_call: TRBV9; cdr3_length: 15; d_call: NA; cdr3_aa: CASSVVDSGSRELFF; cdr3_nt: TGTGCCAGCAGCGTAGTGGATAGCGGTAGTAGGGAGCTGTTTTTT
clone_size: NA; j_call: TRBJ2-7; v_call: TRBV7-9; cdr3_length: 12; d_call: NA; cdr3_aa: CASSLVLQGQYF; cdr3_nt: TGTGCCAGCAGCTTAGTCCTGCAGGGCCAGTACTTC
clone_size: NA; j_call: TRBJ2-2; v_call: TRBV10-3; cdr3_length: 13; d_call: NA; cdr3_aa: CATGSGVTRELFF; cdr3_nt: TGTGCCACCGGGTCGGGAGTCACCAGGGAGCTGTTTTTT
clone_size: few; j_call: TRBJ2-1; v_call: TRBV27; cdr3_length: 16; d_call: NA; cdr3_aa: CASNSFVDHTYNEQFF; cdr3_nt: TGTGCCAGCAACTCATTCGTCGACCATACCTACAATGAGCAGTTCTTC
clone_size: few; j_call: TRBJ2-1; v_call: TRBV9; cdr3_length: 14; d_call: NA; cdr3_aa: CASSGRLLGNEQFF; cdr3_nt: TGTGCCAGCAGCGGAAGGCTACTGGGCAATGAGCAGTTCTTC
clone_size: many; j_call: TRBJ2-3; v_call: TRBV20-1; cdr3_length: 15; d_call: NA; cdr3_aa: CSARVPKPSTDTQYF; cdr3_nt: TGCAGTGCTAGAGTGCCAAAACCTAGCACAGATACGCAGTATTTT
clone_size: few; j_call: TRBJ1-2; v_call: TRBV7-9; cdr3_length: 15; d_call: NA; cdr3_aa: CASSPQGKGNYGYTF; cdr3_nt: TGTGCCAGCAGCCCCCAGGGGAAGGGCAACTATGGCTACACCTTC
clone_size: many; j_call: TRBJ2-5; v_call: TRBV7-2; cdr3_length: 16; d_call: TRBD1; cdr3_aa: CASSLRDRGNRETQYF; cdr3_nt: TGTGCCAGCAGCTTGAGGGACAGGGGGAATCGGGAGACCCAGTACTTC
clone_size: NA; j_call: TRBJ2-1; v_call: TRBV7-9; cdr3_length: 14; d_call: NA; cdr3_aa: CASSLSRSYNEQFF; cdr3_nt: TGTGCCAGCAGCTTATCCAGGTCCTACAATGAGCAGTTCTTC
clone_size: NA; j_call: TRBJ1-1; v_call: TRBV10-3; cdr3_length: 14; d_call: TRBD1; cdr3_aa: CAISRGTGNTEAFF; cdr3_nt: TGTGCCATCAGCCGCGGGACAGGGAACACTGAAGCTTTCTTT
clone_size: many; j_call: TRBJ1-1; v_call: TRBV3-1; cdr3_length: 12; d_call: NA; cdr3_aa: CASSLQGYEAFF; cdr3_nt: TGTGCCAGCAGCCTACAAGGTTACGAAGCTTTCTTT
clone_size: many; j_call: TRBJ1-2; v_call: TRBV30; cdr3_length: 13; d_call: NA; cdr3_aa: CACPGRANYGYTF; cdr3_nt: TGTGCCTGTCCAGGGCGCGCTAACTATGGCTACACCTTC
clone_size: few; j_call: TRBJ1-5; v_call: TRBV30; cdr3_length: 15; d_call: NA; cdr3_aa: CAWSRAGVGNQPQHF; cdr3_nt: TGTGCCTGGAGTCGGGCTGGGGTCGGCAATCAGCCCCAGCATTTT
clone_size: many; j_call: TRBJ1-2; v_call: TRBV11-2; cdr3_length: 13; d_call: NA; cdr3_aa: CASSLTRAGGYTF; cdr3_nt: TGTGCCAGCAGCTTAACCCGCGCTGGGGGCTACACCTTC
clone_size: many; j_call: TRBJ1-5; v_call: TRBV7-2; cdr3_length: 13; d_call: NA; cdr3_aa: CASSLNIDQPQHF; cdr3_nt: TGTGCCAGCAGCCTTAACATAGATCAGCCCCAGCATTTT
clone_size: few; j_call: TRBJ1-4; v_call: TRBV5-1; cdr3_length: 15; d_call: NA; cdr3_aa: CASSLGGRAREKLFF; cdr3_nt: TGCGCCAGCAGCTTGGGGGGTCGGGCCCGGGAAAAACTGTTTTTT
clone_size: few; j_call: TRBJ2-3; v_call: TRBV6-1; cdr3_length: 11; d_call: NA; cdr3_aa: CASKHADTQYF; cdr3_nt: TGTGCCAGCAAACATGCAGATACGCAGTATTTT
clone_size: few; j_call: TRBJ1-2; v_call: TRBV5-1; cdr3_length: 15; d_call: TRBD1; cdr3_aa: CASSLTPGQNYGYTF; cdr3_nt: TGCGCCAGCAGCCTAACGCCGGGACAGAACTATGGCTACACCTTC
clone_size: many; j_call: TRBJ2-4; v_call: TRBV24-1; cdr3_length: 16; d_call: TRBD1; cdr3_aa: CATSEGQGRAKNIQYF; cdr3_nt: TGTGCCACCAGTGAGGGACAGGGGAGAGCCAAAAACATTCAGTACTTC
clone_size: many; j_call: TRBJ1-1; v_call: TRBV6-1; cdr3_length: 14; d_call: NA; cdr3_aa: CASSEAVGNTEAFF; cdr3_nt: TGTGCCAGCAGTGAAGCGGTCGGAAACACTGAAGCTTTCTTT
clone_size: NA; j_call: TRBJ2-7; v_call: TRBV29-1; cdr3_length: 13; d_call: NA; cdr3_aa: CSVAGRLSYEQYF; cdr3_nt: TGCAGCGTTGCAGGGAGACTCTCCTACGAGCAGTACTTC
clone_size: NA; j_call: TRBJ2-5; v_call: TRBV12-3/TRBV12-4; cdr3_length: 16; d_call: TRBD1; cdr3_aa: CASSLGRDRGGRAQYF; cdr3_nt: TGTGCCAGCAGTTTAGGTCGGGACAGGGGTGGTCGTGCCCAGTACTTC
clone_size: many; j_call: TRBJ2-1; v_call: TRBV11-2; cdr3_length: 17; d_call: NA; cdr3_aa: CASSLDGLTGDYNEQFF; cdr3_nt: TGTGCCAGCAGCTTAGATGGCCTAACGGGAGACTACAATGAGCAGTTCTTC
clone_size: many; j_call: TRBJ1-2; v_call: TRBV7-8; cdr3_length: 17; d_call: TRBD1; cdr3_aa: CASSLTTQTGAGYGYTF; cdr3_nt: TGTGCCAGCAGCTTAACTACCCAGACAGGGGCGGGCTATGGCTACACCTTC
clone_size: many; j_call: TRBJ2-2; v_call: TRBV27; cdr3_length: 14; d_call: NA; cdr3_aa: CASRRDPNTGELFF; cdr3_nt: TGTGCCAGCCGGAGGGATCCCAACACCGGGGAGCTGTTTTTT
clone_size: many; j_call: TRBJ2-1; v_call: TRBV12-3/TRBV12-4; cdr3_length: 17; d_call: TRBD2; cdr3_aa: CASSLRMGGSLSNEQFF; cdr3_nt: TGTGCCAGCAGTTTACGGATGGGCGGGAGCTTAAGCAATGAGCAGTTCTTC
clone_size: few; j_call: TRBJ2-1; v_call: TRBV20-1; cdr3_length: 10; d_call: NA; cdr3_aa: CSARGTGQFF; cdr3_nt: TGCAGTGCCAGAGGCACCGGGCAGTTCTTC